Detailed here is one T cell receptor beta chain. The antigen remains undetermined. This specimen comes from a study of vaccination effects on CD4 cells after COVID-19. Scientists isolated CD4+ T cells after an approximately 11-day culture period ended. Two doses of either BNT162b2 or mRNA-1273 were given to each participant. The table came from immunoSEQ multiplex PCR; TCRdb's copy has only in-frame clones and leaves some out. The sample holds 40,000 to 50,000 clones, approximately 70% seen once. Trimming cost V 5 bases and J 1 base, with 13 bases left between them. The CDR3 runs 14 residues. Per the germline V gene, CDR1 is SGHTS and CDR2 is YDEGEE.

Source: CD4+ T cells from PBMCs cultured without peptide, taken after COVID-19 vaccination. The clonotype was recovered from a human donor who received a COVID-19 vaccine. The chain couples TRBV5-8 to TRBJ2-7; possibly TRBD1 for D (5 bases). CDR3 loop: CASRTRQLSYEQYF. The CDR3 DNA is TGTGCCAGCAGAACTCGACAGCTTTCCTACGAGCAGTACTTC.